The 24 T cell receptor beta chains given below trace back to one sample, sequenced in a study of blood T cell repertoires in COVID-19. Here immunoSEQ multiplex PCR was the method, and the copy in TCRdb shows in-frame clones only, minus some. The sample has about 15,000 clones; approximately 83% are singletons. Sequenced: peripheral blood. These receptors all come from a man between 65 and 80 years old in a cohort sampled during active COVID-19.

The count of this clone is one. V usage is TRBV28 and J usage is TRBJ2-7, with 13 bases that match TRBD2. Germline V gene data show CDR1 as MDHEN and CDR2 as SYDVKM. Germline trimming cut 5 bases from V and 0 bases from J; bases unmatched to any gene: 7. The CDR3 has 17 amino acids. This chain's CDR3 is CASSALTSGGISYEQYF. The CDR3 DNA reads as TGTGCCAGCAGTGCCCTGACTAGCGGGGGGATCTCCTACGAGCAGTACTTC.

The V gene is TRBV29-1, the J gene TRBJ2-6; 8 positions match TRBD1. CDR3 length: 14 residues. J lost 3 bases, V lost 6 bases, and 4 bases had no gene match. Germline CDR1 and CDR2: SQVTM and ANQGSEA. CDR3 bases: TGCAGCGTGCCAGGGGGCGTTGGGGCCAACGTCCTGACTTTC. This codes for CSVPGGVGANVLTF.

The CDR3 DNA reads as TGTGCCAGCAGCTTAGAGAGGGAACTCTACAATGAGCAGTTCTTC. Its translation is CASSLERELYNEQFF. The genes are TRBV7-9 and TRBJ2-1; tentative D call: TRBD2 (5 bases). This CDR3 region has 15 residues. The V end was cut by 1 base, the J end by 3 bases, with 10 bases between. Germline assignment: CDR1 SEHNR and CDR2 FQNEAQ (reference sequence).

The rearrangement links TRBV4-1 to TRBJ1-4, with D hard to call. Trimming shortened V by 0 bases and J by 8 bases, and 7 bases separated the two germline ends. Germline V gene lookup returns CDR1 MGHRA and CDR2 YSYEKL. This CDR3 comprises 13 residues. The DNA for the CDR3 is TGCGCCAGCAGCCAAGATAATCAGGAAAAACTGTTTTTT. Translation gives CASSQDNQEKLFF.

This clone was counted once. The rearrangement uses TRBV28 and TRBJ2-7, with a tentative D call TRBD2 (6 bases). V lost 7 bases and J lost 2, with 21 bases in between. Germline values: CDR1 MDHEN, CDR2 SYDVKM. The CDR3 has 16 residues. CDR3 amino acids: CASTTHSSGRAYEQYF. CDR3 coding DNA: TGTGCCAGCACCACCCATTCGAGCGGGCGCGCCTACGAGCAGTACTTC.

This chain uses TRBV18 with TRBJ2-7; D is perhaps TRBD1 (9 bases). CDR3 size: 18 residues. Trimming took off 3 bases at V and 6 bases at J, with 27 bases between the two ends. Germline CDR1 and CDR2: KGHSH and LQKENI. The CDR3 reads CASSPVEILSGTGSEQYF. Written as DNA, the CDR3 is TGTGCCAGCTCACCGGTTGAAATCCTTAGCGGGACAGGGAGCGAGCAGTACTTC.

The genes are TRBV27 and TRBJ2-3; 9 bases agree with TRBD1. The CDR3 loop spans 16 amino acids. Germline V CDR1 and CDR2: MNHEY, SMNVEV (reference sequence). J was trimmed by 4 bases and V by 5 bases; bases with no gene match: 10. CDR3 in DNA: TGTGCCAGCAGTATAGACAACAGGGGGCCGGCAGATACGCAGTATTTT. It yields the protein CASSIDNRGPADTQYF.

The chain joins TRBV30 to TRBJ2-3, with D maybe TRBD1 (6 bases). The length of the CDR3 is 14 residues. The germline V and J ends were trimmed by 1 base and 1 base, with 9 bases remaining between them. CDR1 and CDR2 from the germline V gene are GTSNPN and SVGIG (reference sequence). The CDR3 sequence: CAWSAGAGTDTQYF. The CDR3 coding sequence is TGTGCCTGGAGTGCAGGGGCGGGCACAGATACGCAGTATTTT.

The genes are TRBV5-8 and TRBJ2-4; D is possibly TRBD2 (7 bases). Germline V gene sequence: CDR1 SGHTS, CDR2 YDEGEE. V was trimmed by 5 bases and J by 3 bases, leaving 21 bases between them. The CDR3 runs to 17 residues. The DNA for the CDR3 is TGTGCCAGCAGTCCGGAGTGGGGGGGCGTAAGCAAAAACATTCAGTACTTC. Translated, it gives CASSPEWGGVSKNIQYF.

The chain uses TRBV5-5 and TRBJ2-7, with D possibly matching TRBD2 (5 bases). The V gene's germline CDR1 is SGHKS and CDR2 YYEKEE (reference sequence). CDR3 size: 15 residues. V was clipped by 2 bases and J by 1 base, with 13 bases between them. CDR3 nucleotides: TGTGCCAGCAGCTTCGAAGAGGGCCTATCCTACGAGCAGTACTTC. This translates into CASSFEEGLSYEQYF.

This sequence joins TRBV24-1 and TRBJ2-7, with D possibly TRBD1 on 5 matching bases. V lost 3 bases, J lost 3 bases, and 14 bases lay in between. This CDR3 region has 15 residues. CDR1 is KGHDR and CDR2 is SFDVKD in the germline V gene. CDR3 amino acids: CATSDPRQGNYEQYF. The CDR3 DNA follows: TGTGCCACCAGTGATCCGAGGCAGGGCAACTACGAGCAGTACTTC.

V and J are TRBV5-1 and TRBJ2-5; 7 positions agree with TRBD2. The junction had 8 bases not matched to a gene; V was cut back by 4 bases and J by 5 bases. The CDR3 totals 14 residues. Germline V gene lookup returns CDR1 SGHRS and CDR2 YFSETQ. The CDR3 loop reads CASSLRTSRETQYF. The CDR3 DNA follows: TGCGCCAGCAGCCTTAGGACTAGTCGGGAGACCCAGTACTTC. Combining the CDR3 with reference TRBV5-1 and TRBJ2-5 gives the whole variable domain KAGVTQTPRYLIKTRGQQVTLSCSPISGHRSVSWYQQTPGQGLQFLFEYFSETQRNKGNFPGRFSGRQFSNSRSEMNVSTLELGDSALYLCASSLRTSRETQYFGPGTRLLVL.

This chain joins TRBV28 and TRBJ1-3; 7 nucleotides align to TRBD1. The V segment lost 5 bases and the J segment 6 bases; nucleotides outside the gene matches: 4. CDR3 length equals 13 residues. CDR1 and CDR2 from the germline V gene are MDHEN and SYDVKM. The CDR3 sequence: CASSTTGINTIYF. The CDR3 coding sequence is TGTGCCAGCAGTACGACAGGGATAAACACCATATATTTT.

The CDR3 reads CASSLAQQTKTYEQYF. The CDR3 DNA is TGTGCCAGCAGCTTAGCACAACAGACAAAAACCTACGAGCAGTACTTC. V and J are TRBV7-6 and TRBJ2-7; D is ambiguous. V was trimmed by 0 bases and J by 2 bases, leaving 14 bases between them. In germline, CDR1 is SGHVS, CDR2 FNYEAQ. There are 16 residues in the CDR3.

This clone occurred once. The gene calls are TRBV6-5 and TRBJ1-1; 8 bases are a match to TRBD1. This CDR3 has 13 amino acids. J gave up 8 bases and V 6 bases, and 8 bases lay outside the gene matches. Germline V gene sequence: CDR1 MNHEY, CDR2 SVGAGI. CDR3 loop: CASRETGENEAFF. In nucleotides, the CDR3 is TGTGCCAGCAGGGAGACAGGGGAGAACGAAGCTTTCTTT.

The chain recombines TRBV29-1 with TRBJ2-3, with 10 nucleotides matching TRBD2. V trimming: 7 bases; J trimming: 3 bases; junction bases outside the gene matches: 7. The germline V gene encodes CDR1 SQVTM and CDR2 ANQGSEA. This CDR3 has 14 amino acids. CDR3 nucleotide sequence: TGCAGCGGCGGGGTAGCGGGAGGAACAGATACGCAGTATTTT. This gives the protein CSGGVAGGTDTQYF.

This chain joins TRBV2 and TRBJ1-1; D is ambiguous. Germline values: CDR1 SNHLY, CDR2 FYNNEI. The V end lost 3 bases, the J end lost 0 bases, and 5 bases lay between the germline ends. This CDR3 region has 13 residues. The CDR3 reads CASSDSLNTEAFF. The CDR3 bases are TGTGCCAGCAGTGACAGTTTGAACACTGAAGCTTTCTTT.

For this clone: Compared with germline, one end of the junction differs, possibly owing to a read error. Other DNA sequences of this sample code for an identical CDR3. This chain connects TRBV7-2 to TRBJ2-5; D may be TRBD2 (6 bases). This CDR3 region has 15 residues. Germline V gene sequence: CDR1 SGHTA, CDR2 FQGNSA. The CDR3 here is CASSLNGGTQETQYF. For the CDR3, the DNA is TGTGCCAGTAGCTTAAACGGCGGGACCCAAGAGACCCAGTACTTC.

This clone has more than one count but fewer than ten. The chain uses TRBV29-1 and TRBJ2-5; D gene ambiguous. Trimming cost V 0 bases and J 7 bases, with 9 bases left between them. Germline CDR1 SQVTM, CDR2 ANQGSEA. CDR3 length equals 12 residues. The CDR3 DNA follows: TGCAGCGTTGAAGAACAGCCAGGGACCCAGTACTTC. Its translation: CSVEEQPGTQYF.

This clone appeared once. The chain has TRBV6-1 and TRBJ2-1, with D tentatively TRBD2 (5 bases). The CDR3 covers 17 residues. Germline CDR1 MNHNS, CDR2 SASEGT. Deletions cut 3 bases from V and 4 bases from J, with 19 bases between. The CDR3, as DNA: TGTGCCAGCAGTGAGGTTTTAAGGACTCGAGGGTACAATGAGCAGTTCTTC. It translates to CASSEVLRTRGYNEQFF.

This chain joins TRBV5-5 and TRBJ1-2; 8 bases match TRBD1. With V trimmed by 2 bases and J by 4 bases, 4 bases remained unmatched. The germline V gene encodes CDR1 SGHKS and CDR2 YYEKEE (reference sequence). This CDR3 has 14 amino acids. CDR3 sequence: CASSLEDRGYGYTF. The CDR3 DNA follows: TGTGCCAGCAGCTTAGAAGACAGGGGCTATGGCTACACCTTC.

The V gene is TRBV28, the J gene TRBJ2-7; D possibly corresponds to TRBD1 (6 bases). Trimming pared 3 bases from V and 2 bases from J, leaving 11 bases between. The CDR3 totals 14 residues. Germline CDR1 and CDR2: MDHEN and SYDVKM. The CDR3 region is CASSLTGRTYEQYF. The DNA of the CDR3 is TGTGCCAGCAGTTTGACAGGAAGGACCTACGAGCAGTACTTC.

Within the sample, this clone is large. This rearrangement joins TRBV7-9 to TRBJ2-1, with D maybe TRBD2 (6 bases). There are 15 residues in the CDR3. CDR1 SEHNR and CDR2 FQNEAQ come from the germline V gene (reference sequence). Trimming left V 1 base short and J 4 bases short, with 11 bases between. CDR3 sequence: CASSLGVAEYNEQFF. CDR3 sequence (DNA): TGTGCCAGCAGCTTAGGAGTAGCGGAGTACAATGAGCAGTTCTTC. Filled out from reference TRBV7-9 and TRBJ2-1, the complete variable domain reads DTGVSQNPRHKITKRGQNVTFRCDPISEHNRLYWYRQTLGQGPEFLTYFQNEAQLEKSRLLSDRFSAERPKGSFSTLEIQRTEQGDSAMYLCASSLGVAEYNEQFFGPGTRLTVL.

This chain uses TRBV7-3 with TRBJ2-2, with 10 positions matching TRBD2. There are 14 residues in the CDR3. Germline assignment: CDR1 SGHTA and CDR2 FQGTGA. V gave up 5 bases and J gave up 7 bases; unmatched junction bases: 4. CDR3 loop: CASSPSGSNGELFF. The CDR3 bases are TGTGCCAGCAGCCCTAGCGGGAGTAACGGGGAGCTGTTTTTT.